This entry describes one T cell receptor (beta chain). This record comes from a study of blood T cell repertoires in COVID-19. The wider study: PBMCs, B-cell-depleted T cells, or T cells provided the cDNA or gDNA that made up the material.

This CDR3 contains 13 residues. The germline V gene has CDR1 SGHTA and CDR2 FQGTGA. The V end lost 5 bases, the J end lost 5 bases, and 13 bases lay between the germline ends. Under the authors' procedure: The assay estimated nucleated cells by amplifying reference gene primers. Profiling relied on immunoSEQ multiplex PCR, and the TCRdb table lists in-frame clones only, not all of them. V, J and clone size were drawn from that table, and D and trimming were deduced from the DNA. Of about 160,000 clones in the sample, 80% to 90% were seen once. The receptor was isolated from a woman in her 70s with acute or convalescent COVID-19. The chain couples TRBV7-3 to TRBJ2-7; D possibly corresponds to TRBD1 (6 bases). The sample comprised peripheral blood. The CDR3 protein is CASSLQQGNEQYF. CDR3 DNA sequence: TGTGCCAGCAGCCTCCAACAGGGAAACGAGCAGTACTTC.